Here is one TCR beta chain with its context. The V gene's germline CDR1 is GTSNPN and CDR2 SVGIG (reference sequence). The CDR3 length is 18 residues. Trimming stripped 2 bases from V and 0 bases from J, with 19 bases between. The sample belongs to a study of blood T cell repertoires in COVID-19. Across the study: Samples representing acute and convalescent COVID-19 were sourced from the United States, Italy and Spain. The analysed material was cDNA or gDNA that came from T cells, B-cell-depleted T cells, or PBMCs.

Per the authors' pipeline: Estimates of nucleated cell counts were drawn from the amplification of reference gene primers. TCRdb's copy holds only in-frame clones and misses some; the assay was immunoSEQ multiplex PCR. V, J and clone size are taken as reported in that table, and D and trimming were inferred from the DNA itself. The data contain under 250,000 clones, about four fifths of them seen just once; the ten biggest clones take up 2.5%. What was sequenced was peripheral blood. This rearrangement joins TRBV30 to TRBJ1-4, with D perhaps TRBD1 (5 bases). This sequence originates from a woman between 40 and 55 years old with active or convalescent COVID-19. Written as DNA, the CDR3 is TGTGCCTGGAGTCCCCCCGACGGGGGGGACGCAACTAATGAAAAACTGTTTTTT. This sequence encodes CAWSPPDGGDATNEKLFF.